This is a list of T cell receptor beta chains from one sample in a study of T cells in Graves' hyperthyroidism and ophthalmopathy. TCRdb analysed the multiplex PCR reads with MiXCR anew, one entry per CDR3 protein. The sample has about 350,000 distinct CDR3 sequences; about 15% are singletons. Sequenced input: blood. The receptors stem from a woman younger than 45 with Graves' hyperthyroidism. Each CDR3 is given with its conserved first and last residue. A D gene is named only where the DNA matches it firmly. Part of the rows lack a size; the others show once, few, many or a class for expanded clones.

cdr3_nt: TGCAGTGCCAGCACCAGACAGGGGAACTACGAGCAGTACTTC; cdr3_aa: CSASTRQGNYEQYF; j_call: TRBJ2-7; v_call: TRBV20-1; clone_size: many; d_call: TRBD1
cdr3_nt: TGCAGCGCCAAAATACAGGGGCAACAAGAGACCCAGTACTTC; cdr3_aa: CSAKIQGQQETQYF; j_call: TRBJ2-5; v_call: TRBV29-1; clone_size: .; d_call: TRBD1
cdr3_nt: TGTGCCACCAGCAGTTCGCGCTCTGGGGCCAACGTCCTGACTTTC; cdr3_aa: CATSSSRSGANVLTF; j_call: TRBJ2-6; v_call: TRBV15; clone_size: few; d_call: .
cdr3_nt: TGTGCCAGCAGTCCCCCCCGGCAGATTGAGCAGTTCTTC; cdr3_aa: CASSPPRQIEQFF; j_call: TRBJ2-1; v_call: TRBV28; clone_size: many; d_call: .
cdr3_nt: TGTGCCAGCTCACCTTCCGGGACCCTAGTCAAGTACTTC; cdr3_aa: CASSPSGTLVKYF; j_call: TRBJ2-4; v_call: TRBV18; clone_size: few; d_call: .
cdr3_nt: TGTGCCAGCACACTTTCTTTAGACGCCTATGGCTACACCTTC; cdr3_aa: CASTLSLDAYGYTF; j_call: TRBJ1-2; v_call: TRBV2; clone_size: few; d_call: .
cdr3_nt: TGTGCCAGCAGCTTTATACAGGGTTTTAACACCGGGGAGCTGTTTTTT; cdr3_aa: CASSFIQGFNTGELFF; j_call: TRBJ2-2; v_call: TRBV5-6; clone_size: few; d_call: .
cdr3_nt: TGTGCCAGCACCTCCGATATAAAGAGGGGCTCGAGCTCCTACGAGCAGTACTTC; cdr3_aa: CASTSDIKRGSSSYEQYF; j_call: TRBJ2-7; v_call: TRBV7-9; clone_size: many; d_call: .
cdr3_nt: TGCGCCAGCAGCCAAGATAGTTTGTTGATAGTAGCGGGAGGGAAGTCCACAGATACGCAGTATTTT; cdr3_aa: CASSQDSLLIVAGGKSTDTQYF; j_call: TRBJ2-3; v_call: TRBV4-3; clone_size: .; d_call: TRBD2
cdr3_nt: TGCAGTGCTAGCCATAGCGGGAGGTCTAATGAGCAGTTCTTC; cdr3_aa: CSASHSGRSNEQFF; j_call: TRBJ2-1; v_call: TRBV20-1; clone_size: few; d_call: TRBD2
cdr3_nt: TGCGCCAGCAGTTCGGTCGGGGCACTAGTTGGAGGAGAGACCCAGTACTTC; cdr3_aa: CASSSVGALVGGETQYF; j_call: TRBJ2-5; v_call: TRBV4-1; clone_size: .; d_call: .
cdr3_nt: TGTGCCAGCAGTGGAGCTTACACCAATCAGCCCCAGCATTTT; cdr3_aa: CASSGAYTNQPQHF; j_call: TRBJ1-5; v_call: TRBV2; clone_size: many; d_call: .
cdr3_nt: TGTGCCAGCAGGGGCCGGGACAGGGGTCAGCCCCAGCATTTT; cdr3_aa: CASRGRDRGQPQHF; j_call: TRBJ1-5; v_call: TRBV12-3/TRBV12-4; clone_size: .; d_call: TRBD1
cdr3_nt: TGTGCCAGCAGTTTGGCGAGGGCAGATCAGCCCCAGCATTTT; cdr3_aa: CASSLARADQPQHF; j_call: TRBJ1-5; v_call: TRBV6-1; clone_size: few; d_call: .
cdr3_nt: TGTGCCAGCAGTGGACTAGCGGGAATCTCCTACGAGCAGTACTTC; cdr3_aa: CASSGLAGISYEQYF; j_call: TRBJ2-7; v_call: TRBV6-1; clone_size: many; d_call: TRBD2
cdr3_nt: TGTGCCAGCAGGCCCGGACTAGCGGGAGACCGTTATGGGCAGTACTTC; cdr3_aa: CASRPGLAGDRYGQYF; j_call: TRBJ2-7; v_call: TRBV2; clone_size: many; d_call: TRBD2
cdr3_nt: TGTGCCACCAAGCCAGCGGGGGGATTCTACGAGCAGTACTTC; cdr3_aa: CATKPAGGFYEQYF; j_call: TRBJ2-7; v_call: TRBV12-3/TRBV12-4; clone_size: many; d_call: TRBD2
cdr3_nt: TGCGCCAGCGCAGGACGGCCCGGGGAGCTGTTTTTT; cdr3_aa: CASAGRPGELFF; j_call: TRBJ2-2; v_call: TRBV5-1; clone_size: few; d_call: .
cdr3_nt: TGTGCCAGCAGCCTCGGGACAGGGGACGAAAAACTGTTTTTT; cdr3_aa: CASSLGTGDEKLFF; j_call: TRBJ1-4; v_call: TRBV28; clone_size: many; d_call: TRBD1
cdr3_nt: TGTGCCAGCAGTCCCTCCCGGGGGGGCGCGAGAAGAGAGACCCAGTACTTC; cdr3_aa: CASSPSRGGARRETQYF; j_call: TRBJ2-5; v_call: TRBV28; clone_size: many; d_call: TRBD2
cdr3_nt: TGTGCCAGCAGTTATTCCCCTCAATCTCTTCGGGATCGCTACACCTTC; cdr3_aa: CASSYSPQSLRDRYTF; j_call: TRBJ1-2; v_call: TRBV6-2/TRBV6-3; clone_size: .; d_call: .
cdr3_nt: TGTGCCAGCTCACCAACCCCTTACGAGCAGTACTTC; cdr3_aa: CASSPTPYEQYF; j_call: TRBJ2-7; v_call: TRBV18; clone_size: .; d_call: .
cdr3_nt: TGTGCCAGCAGCCAGGACACAGATACGCAGTATTTT; cdr3_aa: CASSQDTDTQYF; j_call: TRBJ2-3; v_call: TRBV7-9; clone_size: .; d_call: .
cdr3_nt: TGTGCCAGCTGTGAGCCGGCGTTGGAAGCTTTCTTT; cdr3_aa: CASCEPALEAFF; j_call: TRBJ1-1; v_call: TRBV28; clone_size: .; d_call: .
cdr3_nt: TGTGCCAGCAGCTTCCAACTAGGGGACAACATTCAGTACTTC; cdr3_aa: CASSFQLGDNIQYF; j_call: TRBJ2-4; v_call: TRBV7-9; clone_size: .; d_call: .
cdr3_nt: TGTGCCGGCAGTTACTTTCTGGGAGGAAATCAGCCTCAGCATTTT; cdr3_aa: CAGSYFLGGNQPQHF; j_call: TRBJ1-5; v_call: TRBV12-3/TRBV12-4; clone_size: .; d_call: .
cdr3_nt: TGCAGTGCCGGGACAGCCTACTTTGAAGCTTTCTTT; cdr3_aa: CSAGTAYFEAFF; j_call: TRBJ1-1; v_call: TRBV20-1; clone_size: many; d_call: TRBD1
cdr3_nt: TGTGCCAGCAGGGGACTAGCGGGAGGCAATGAGCAGTTCTTC; cdr3_aa: CASRGLAGGNEQFF; j_call: TRBJ2-1; v_call: TRBV5-6; clone_size: .; d_call: TRBD2
cdr3_nt: TGTGCCAGCAGCGTAGCACTGGACACTGAAGCTTTCTTT; cdr3_aa: CASSVALDTEAFF; j_call: TRBJ1-1; v_call: TRBV9; clone_size: few; d_call: .
cdr3_nt: TGTGCCACCAGTTCCGAGAGGGTTGATCAGCCCCAGCATTTT; cdr3_aa: CATSSERVDQPQHF; j_call: TRBJ1-5; v_call: TRBV24-1; clone_size: few; d_call: .
cdr3_nt: TGCAGTGCTACCAAAACAGGGGCCCTTCAGCCCCAGCATTTT; cdr3_aa: CSATKTGALQPQHF; j_call: TRBJ1-5; v_call: TRBV20-1; clone_size: many; d_call: TRBD1
cdr3_nt: TGCGCCAGCAGCTTTCCAGGACTAGCGGGATACTACAATGAGCAGTTCTTC; cdr3_aa: CASSFPGLAGYYNEQFF; j_call: TRBJ2-1; v_call: TRBV5-1; clone_size: many; d_call: TRBD2
cdr3_nt: TGTGCCAGCAGCTTAGGTCGACTAGGTACAGATACGCAGTATTTT; cdr3_aa: CASSLGRLGTDTQYF; j_call: TRBJ2-3; v_call: TRBV11-2; clone_size: many; d_call: .